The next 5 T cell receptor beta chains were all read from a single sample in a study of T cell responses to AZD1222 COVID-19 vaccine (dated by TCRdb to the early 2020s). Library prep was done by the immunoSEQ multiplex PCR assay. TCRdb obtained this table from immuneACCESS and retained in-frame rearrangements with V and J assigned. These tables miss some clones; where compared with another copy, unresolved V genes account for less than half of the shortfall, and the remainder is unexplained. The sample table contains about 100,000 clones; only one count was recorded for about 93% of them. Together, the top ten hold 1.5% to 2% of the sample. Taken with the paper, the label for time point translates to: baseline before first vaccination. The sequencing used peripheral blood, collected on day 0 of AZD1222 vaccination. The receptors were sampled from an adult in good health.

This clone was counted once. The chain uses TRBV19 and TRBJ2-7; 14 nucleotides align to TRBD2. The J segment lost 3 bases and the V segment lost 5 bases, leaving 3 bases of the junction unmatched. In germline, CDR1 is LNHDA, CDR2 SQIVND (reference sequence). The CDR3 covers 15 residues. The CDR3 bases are TGTGCCAGTAGTTCAGGGACTAGCGGGGGCTACGAGCAGTACTTC. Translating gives CASSSGTSGGYEQYF.

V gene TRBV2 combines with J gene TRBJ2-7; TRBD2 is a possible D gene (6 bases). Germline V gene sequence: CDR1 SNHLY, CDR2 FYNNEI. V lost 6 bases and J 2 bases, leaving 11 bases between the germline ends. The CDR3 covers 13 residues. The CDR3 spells CASRRDGTYEQYF. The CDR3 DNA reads TGTGCCAGCAGGCGGGACGGTACCTACGAGCAGTACTTC.

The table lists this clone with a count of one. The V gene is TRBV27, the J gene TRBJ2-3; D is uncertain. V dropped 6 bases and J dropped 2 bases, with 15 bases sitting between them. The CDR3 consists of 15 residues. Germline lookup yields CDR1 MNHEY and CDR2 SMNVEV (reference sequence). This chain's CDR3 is CASSLGSFATDTQYF. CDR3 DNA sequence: TGTGCCAGCAGCCTCGGGTCATTTGCCACAGATACGCAGTATTTT.

Here the CDR3 reads CASSLGTQGNTEAFF. The CDR3 DNA reads TGCGCCAGCAGCTTGGGAACACAGGGGAACACTGAAGCTTTCTTT. The J gene is TRBJ1-1, the V gene TRBV5-1; D is possibly TRBD1 (6 bases). The CDR3 loop spans 15 amino acids. With 0 bases removed from V and 1 base from J, the gap between germline ends came to 10 bases. The V gene's germline CDR1 is SGHRS and CDR2 YFSETQ.

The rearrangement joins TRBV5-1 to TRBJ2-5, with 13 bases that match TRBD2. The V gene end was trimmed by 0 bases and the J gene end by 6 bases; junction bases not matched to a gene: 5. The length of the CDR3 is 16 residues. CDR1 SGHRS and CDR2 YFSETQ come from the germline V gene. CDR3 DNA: TGCGCCAGCAGCTTGGAGGGGACTAGCGGGATGAAGACCCAGTACTTC. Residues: CASSLEGTSGMKTQYF.